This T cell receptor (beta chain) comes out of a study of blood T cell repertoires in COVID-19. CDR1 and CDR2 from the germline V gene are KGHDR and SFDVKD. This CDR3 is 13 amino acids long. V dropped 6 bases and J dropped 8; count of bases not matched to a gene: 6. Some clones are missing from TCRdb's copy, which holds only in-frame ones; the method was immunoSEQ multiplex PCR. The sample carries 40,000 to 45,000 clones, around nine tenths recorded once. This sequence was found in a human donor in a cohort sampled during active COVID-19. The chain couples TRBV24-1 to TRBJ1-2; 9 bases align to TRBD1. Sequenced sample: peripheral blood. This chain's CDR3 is CATSHRTGVGYTF. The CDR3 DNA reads TGTGCCACCAGTCATAGGACAGGGGTAGGCTACACCTTC.